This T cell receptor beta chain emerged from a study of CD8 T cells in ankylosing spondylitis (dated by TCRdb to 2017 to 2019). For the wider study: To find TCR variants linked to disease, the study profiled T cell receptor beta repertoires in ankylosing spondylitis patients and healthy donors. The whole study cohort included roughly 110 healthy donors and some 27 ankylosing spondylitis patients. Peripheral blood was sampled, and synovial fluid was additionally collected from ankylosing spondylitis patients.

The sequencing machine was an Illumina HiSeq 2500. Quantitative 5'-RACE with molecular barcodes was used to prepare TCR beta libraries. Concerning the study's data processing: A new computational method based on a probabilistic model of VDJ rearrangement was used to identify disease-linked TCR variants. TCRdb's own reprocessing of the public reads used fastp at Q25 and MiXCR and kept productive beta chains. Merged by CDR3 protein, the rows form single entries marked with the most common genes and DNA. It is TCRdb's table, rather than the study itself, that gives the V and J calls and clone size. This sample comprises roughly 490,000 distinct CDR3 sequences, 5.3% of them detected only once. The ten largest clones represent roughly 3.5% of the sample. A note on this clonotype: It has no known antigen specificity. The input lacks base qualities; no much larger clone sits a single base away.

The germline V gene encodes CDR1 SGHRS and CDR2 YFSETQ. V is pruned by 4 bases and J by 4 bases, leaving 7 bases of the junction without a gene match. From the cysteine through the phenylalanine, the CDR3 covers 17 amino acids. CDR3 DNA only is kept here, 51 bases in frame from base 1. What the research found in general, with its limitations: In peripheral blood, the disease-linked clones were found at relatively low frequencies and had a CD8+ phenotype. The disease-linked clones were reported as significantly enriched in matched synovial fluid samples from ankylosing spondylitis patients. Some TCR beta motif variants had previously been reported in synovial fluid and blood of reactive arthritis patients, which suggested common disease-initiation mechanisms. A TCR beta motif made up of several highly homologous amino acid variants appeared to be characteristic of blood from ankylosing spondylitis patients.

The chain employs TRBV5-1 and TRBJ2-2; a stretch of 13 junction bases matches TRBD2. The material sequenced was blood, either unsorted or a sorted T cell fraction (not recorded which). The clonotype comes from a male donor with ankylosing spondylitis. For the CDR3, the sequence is CASSGGLAGAGTGELFF. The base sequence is TGCGCCAGCAGCGGAGGACTAGCGGGAGCGGGCACCGGGGAGCTGTTTTTT.